A single sample is the source of the 27 T cell receptor beta chains below, sequenced in a study of T-cell memory formation after mild COVID-19. MiXCR was run by TCRdb on the 5' RACE reads, yielding one entry per CDR3 protein. The table records fewer than 700,000 distinct CDR3 sequences, about 22% of them present only once. What was sequenced was PBMCs or a T cell subset sorted from them (not recorded which). The receptors were gathered from an adult woman who had mild COVID-19 (a few samples of this study predate the infection). Cell type and time point are not known.

This clonotype occurred a few times. The chain has TRBV29-1 and TRBJ1-2; D gene unclear. Trimming left V 3 bases short and J 2 bases short, with 4 bases between. The CDR3 contains 11 residues. CDR1 is SQVTM, CDR2 ANQGSEA, per germline. In DNA, the CDR3 is TGCAGCGTTGATCAAAACTATGGCTACACCTTC. Its protein is CSVDQNYGYTF.

V is TRBV12-3 or TRBV12-4 and J is TRBJ2-1; D gene ambiguous. Trimming stripped 6 bases from V and 8 bases from J, with 11 bases between. CDR3 length equals 12 residues. The CDR3 protein is CASSSRRDEQFF. CDR3 coding DNA: TGTGCCAGCAGCTCTAGGCGCGATGAGCAGTTCTTC.

This clonotype has a single count. The rearrangement joins TRBV4-1 to TRBJ1-5; maybe TRBD1 (5 bases). Germline values: CDR1 MGHRA, CDR2 YSYEKL. The CDR3 contains 14 residues. V lost 4 bases, J lost 6 bases, and 13 bases lay in between. The DNA for the CDR3 is TGCGCCAGCAGCCCAGAGGAAAGGGGTCAGCCCCAGCATTTT. The encoded protein is CASSPEERGQPQHF.

The sample holds many counts of this clonotype. This rearrangement joins TRBV3-1 to TRBJ2-5, with D uncertain. V was shortened by 4 bases and J by 8 bases, with 14 bases between the two germline ends. The CDR3 is 13 amino acids. Germline V CDR1 and CDR2: LGHDT, YNNKEL (reference sequence). CDR3 in amino acids: CASSPPTRETQYF. The DNA of the CDR3 is TGTGCCAGCAGCCCCCCCACCCGTGAAACCCAGTACTTC.

This clonotype showed up many times. This chain links TRBV5-4 with TRBJ2-1; 12 bases align to TRBD2. The CDR3 runs 15 residues. Trimming removed 4 bases from V and 2 bases from J; junction bases left unmatched: 1. Germline CDR1 is SGHNT and CDR2 is YYREEE (reference sequence). DNA for the CDR3: TGTGCCAGCAGCCCTAGCGGGGGGGCCTACAATGAGCAGTTCTTC. It is translated as CASSPSGGAYNEQFF.

This chain joins TRBV6-5 and TRBJ2-7; 9 nucleotides line up with TRBD1. J lost 0 bases, V lost 6 bases, and 15 bases had no gene match. The CDR3 length is 18 residues. Germline V gene sequence: CDR1 MNHEY, CDR2 SVGAGI. The CDR3 sequence: CASSLRPPGQGFSYEQYF. The CDR3 region has the DNA TGTGCCAGCAGCCTACGGCCCCCGGGACAGGGTTTCTCCTACGAGCAGTACTTC.

This clonotype has just a few counts. The CDR3 DNA reads TGCAGTGCTAGAGAGCCTCTGGTAAATTCACCCCTCCACTTT. Translated: CSAREPLVNSPLHF. V gene TRBV20-1 combines with J gene TRBJ1-6, with unresolved D. CDR3 length equals 14 residues. CDR1 and CDR2 (germline): DFQATT, SNEGSKA (reference sequence). Trimming cost V 0 bases and J 7 bases, with 10 bases left between them.

The chain recombines TRBV5-1 with TRBJ2-2, with 8 nucleotides matching TRBD2. V was clipped by 3 bases and J by 4 bases; unmatched bases: 14. Germline CDR1 is SGHRS and CDR2 is YFSETQ. The CDR3 runs 18 residues. The CDR3 coding sequence is TGCGCCAGCAGCTCGTGGGGGGAAACTAGCGGTGCCACCGGGGAGCTGTTTTTT. Protein: CASSSWGETSGATGELFF.

This clonotype has more than one count but fewer than ten. V usage is TRBV7-9 and J usage is TRBJ2-1; a possible D gene is TRBD1 (6 bases). Germline CDR1 reads SEHNR; CDR2 reads FQNEAQ (reference sequence). The CDR3 loop spans 14 amino acids. The germline V and J ends were trimmed by 3 bases and 4 bases, with 10 bases remaining between them. CDR3 sequence reads: CASSFRGRYNEQFF. DNA of the CDR3: TGTGCCAGCAGCTTCAGGGGACGGTACAATGAGCAGTTCTTC.

This clonotype was detected a few times. V usage is TRBV12-3 or TRBV12-4 and J usage is TRBJ1-5; 10 nucleotides line up with TRBD1. CDR3 length: 16 amino acids. V gave up 5 bases and J gave up 0 bases; unmatched junction bases: 4. The CDR3 sequence is CASSPGTGVSNQPQHF. CDR3 coding DNA: TGTGCCAGCAGTCCCGGGACAGGGGTTAGCAATCAGCCCCAGCATTTT.

The sample holds a few counts of this clonotype. The J gene is TRBJ2-1, the V gene TRBV7-9; the match to TRBD2 covers 7 bases. With 4 bases clipped from V and 1 base from J, the junction kept 13 bases outside the gene matches. This CDR3 spans 18 amino acids. Germline V gene lookup returns CDR1 SEHNR and CDR2 FQNEAQ (reference sequence). The chain's CDR3 is CASSSQGLAAISYNEQFF. The CDR3 coding sequence is TGTGCCAGCAGCTCCCAAGGGCTAGCGGCAATATCCTACAATGAGCAGTTCTTC.

The table lists this clonotype with a count of one. This chain connects TRBV19 to TRBJ2-3, with 7 bases aligning to TRBD2. Germline-derived CDR1 and CDR2 are LNHDA and SQIVND (reference sequence). CDR3 size: 15 residues. V gave up 6 bases and J gave up 1 base; unmatched junction bases: 7. In DNA form, the CDR3 reads TGTGCCAGTAGCGGTCTAGCGGTCGGCACAGATACGCAGTATTTT. Its protein is CASSGLAVGTDTQYF. Full variable domain (remainder filled in from reference TRBV19 and TRBJ2-3): DGGITQSPKYLFRKEGQNVTLSCEQNLNHDAMYWYRQDPGQGLRLIYYSQIVNDFQKGDIAEGYSVSREKKESFPLTVTSAQKNPTAFYLCASSGLAVGTDTQYFGPGTRLTVL.

The gene calls are TRBV7-6 and TRBJ2-7, with D tentatively TRBD2 (6 bases). The CDR3 loop spans 14 amino acids. The germline V and J ends were trimmed by 0 bases and 3 bases, with 9 bases remaining between them. The germline CDR1 and CDR2 sequences are SGHVS and FNYEAQ. The CDR3 DNA reads as TGTGCCAGCAGCTTAGCGGACGGGGGCTACGAGCAGTACTTC. Its translation is CASSLADGGYEQYF.

The chain carries TRBV5-1 and TRBJ2-3; TRBD2 matches 7 bases. Trimming at V came to 0 bases and at J to 1 base, leaving 5 bases not matched to a gene. This CDR3 is built from 16 residues. Germline V gives CDR1 SGHRS, CDR2 YFSETQ. CDR3 amino acids: CASSLAGGLRTDTQYF. DNA of the CDR3: TGCGCCAGCAGCTTGGCGGGGGGACTTCGCACAGATACGCAGTATTTT. The full variable domain, with the rest looked up from reference TRBV5-1 and TRBJ2-3, is KAGVTQTPRYLIKTRGQQVTLSCSPISGHRSVSWYQQTPGQGLQFLFEYFSETQRNKGNFPGRFSGRQFSNSRSEMNVSTLELGDSALYLCASSLAGGLRTDTQYFGPGTRLTVL.

This clonotype has just a few counts. The chain is built from TRBV7-9 and TRBJ2-1, with D hard to call. Between the trimmed V and J ends, which lost 5 bases and 0 bases, there was a span of 14 bases. The CDR3 length is 16 residues. The germline V gene encodes CDR1 SEHNR and CDR2 FQNEAQ (reference sequence). Here the CDR3 reads CASSPILGSSYNEQFF. The CDR3 nucleotides are TGTGCCAGCAGCCCGATTCTAGGAAGCTCCTACAATGAGCAGTTCTTC.

The chain uses TRBV11-3 and TRBJ2-5; a possible D gene is TRBD1 (6 bases). Per the germline V gene, CDR1 is SGHNT and CDR2 is YENEEA. The V end lost 2 bases, the J end lost 1 base, and 20 bases lay between the germline ends. There are 18 residues in the CDR3. This CDR3 is CASSLSFSGQNFQETQYF. The CDR3 coding sequence is TGTGCCAGCAGCTTATCATTTTCTGGACAGAATTTCCAAGAGACCCAGTACTTC.

This clonotype was seen more than once but under ten times. This chain joins TRBV6-2 or TRBV6-3 and TRBJ2-3; TRBD1 agrees at 7 bases. The junction had 18 bases not matched to a gene; V was cut back by 4 bases and J by 5 bases. The germline V gene encodes CDR1 MNHEY and CDR2 SVGEGT. This CDR3 spans 18 amino acids. The CDR3 DNA is TGTGCCAGCAGTTCCTTAGCGTGGGACAGAGAACGAGGAGATACGCAGTATTTT. Its translation is CASSSLAWDRERGDTQYF.

This clonotype appeared a few times. J is TRBJ2-1 and V is TRBV7-8; D perhaps matches TRBD2 (6 bases). This CDR3 has 17 residues. Trimming cost V 2 bases and J 1 base, with 15 bases left between them. Germline CDR1 SGHVS, CDR2 FQNEAQ. The CDR3 loop reads CASSLPGGAGSYNEQFF. As DNA, the CDR3 is TGTGCCAGCAGCTTACCTGGAGGGGCGGGTTCCTACAATGAGCAGTTCTTC.

This clonotype was found a few times. The chain couples TRBV7-2 to TRBJ2-4; D is unclear. Germline V lookup: CDR1 SGHTA, CDR2 FQGNSA. The CDR3 consists of 15 residues. V lost 5 bases to trimming and J lost 1 base, with 12 bases between them. The DNA for the CDR3 is TGTGCCAGCAGCCTCCGTTGGGATGCCAAAAACATTCAGTACTTC. It is translated as CASSLRWDAKNIQYF.

The chain employs TRBV2 and TRBJ1-5; no reliable D call. The CDR3 runs to 13 residues. Germline V gives CDR1 SNHLY, CDR2 FYNNEI. Trimming took 5 bases from V and 4 from J, leaving 9 bases between them. The CDR3 reads CASSMSPNQPQHF. CDR3 nucleotides: TGTGCCAGCAGTATGTCCCCTAATCAGCCCCAGCATTTT.

This clonotype has more than one count but fewer than ten. The J gene is TRBJ2-1, the V gene TRBV7-6; 8 bases line up with TRBD2. The CDR3 covers 15 residues. Trimming at V came to 5 bases and at J to 8 bases, leaving 11 bases not matched to a gene. Germline V CDR1 and CDR2: SGHVS, FNYEAQ. CDR3 sequence reads: CASSLGSSGVDEQFF. CDR3 nucleotides: TGTGCCAGCAGCCTCGGTAGTAGCGGGGTCGATGAGCAGTTCTTC.

The chain uses TRBV3-1 and TRBJ1-4; tentatively, D is TRBD1 (6 bases). The CDR3 totals 16 residues. V was clipped by 4 bases and J by 7 bases, with 19 bases between them. Germline values: CDR1 LGHDT, CDR2 YNNKEL (reference sequence). Written as DNA, the CDR3 is TGTGCCAGCAGCCCGTACACGGGACAAGGTGGTGAAAAACTGTTTTTT. Its protein product is CASSPYTGQGGEKLFF.

This clonotype was counted between two and nine times. The chain carries TRBV10-3 and TRBJ2-7, with D uncertain. Germline V gene data show CDR1 as ENHRY and CDR2 as SYGVKD. The CDR3 has 11 residues. Trimming stripped 3 bases from V and 4 bases from J, with 4 bases between. The CDR3 is CAISDSYEQYF. DNA of the CDR3: TGTGCCATCAGTGACTCGTACGAGCAGTACTTC.

This rearrangement joins TRBV20-1 to TRBJ2-5, with 13 positions matching TRBD2. The CDR3 has 17 amino acids. Germline CDR1 is DFQATT and CDR2 is SNEGSKA (reference sequence). J was trimmed by 4 bases and V by 3 bases; bases with no gene match: 11. In DNA, the CDR3 is TGCAGTGCTAGGGGACTAGCGGGAACTAACGAGGGAGAGACCCAGTACTTC. Protein product: CSARGLAGTNEGETQYF.

This clonotype was found once. The chain couples TRBV29-1 to TRBJ1-2; 12 positions match TRBD1. J gave up 4 bases and V 4 bases, and 13 bases lay outside the gene matches. Germline V gives CDR1 SQVTM, CDR2 ANQGSEA. There are 17 residues in the CDR3. Here the CDR3 DNA reads TGCAGCGTTGGCTATGTGGGACAGGGGGCTTGGGGCTATGGCTACACCTTC. It is translated as CSVGYVGQGAWGYGYTF.

This clonotype occurred a few times. J is TRBJ2-7 and V is TRBV6-5; D is unresolved. Germline-derived CDR1 and CDR2 are MNHEY and SVGAGI. This CDR3 comprises 15 residues. V was shortened by 0 bases and J by 0 bases, with 9 bases between the two germline ends. CDR3 sequence reads: CASSYSFRSSYEQYF. The CDR3 coding sequence is TGTGCCAGCAGTTACTCGTTCAGGAGCTCCTACGAGCAGTACTTC.

This clonotype appeared a single time. The V gene is TRBV18, the J gene TRBJ2-1; tentatively, D is TRBD1 or TRBD2 (5 bases each). Deletions cut 0 bases from V and 8 bases from J, with 11 bases between. The CDR3 is 14 amino acids. The V gene's germline CDR1 is KGHSH and CDR2 LQKENI. CDR3 coding DNA: TGTGCCAGCTCACCACCGGGCAGGGACCATGAGCAGTTCTTC. It translates to CASSPPGRDHEQFF.